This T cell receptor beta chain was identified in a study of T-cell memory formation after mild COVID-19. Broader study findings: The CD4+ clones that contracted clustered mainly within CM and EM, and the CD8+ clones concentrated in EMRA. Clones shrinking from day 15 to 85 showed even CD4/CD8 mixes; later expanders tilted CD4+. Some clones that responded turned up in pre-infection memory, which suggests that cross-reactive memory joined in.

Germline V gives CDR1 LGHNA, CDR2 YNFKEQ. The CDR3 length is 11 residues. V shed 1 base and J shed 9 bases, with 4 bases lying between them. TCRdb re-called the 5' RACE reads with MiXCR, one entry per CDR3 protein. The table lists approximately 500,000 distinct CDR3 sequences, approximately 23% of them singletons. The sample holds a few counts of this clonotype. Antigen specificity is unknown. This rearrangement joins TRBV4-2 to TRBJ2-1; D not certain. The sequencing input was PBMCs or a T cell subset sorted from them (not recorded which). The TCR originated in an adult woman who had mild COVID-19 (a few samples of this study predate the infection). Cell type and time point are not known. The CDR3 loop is CASSQAREQFF. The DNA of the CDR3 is TGTGCCAGCAGCCAAGCACGTGAGCAGTTCTTC.